This T cell receptor beta chain was observed in a study of T cells after yellow fever vaccination. Study-wide points: The secondary response was weaker but peaked faster, day 5 versus 15. Reappearance after the booster was observed for most primary-vaccination clones (about 96% CD4, around 90% CD8).

With respect to this clonotype: The antigen remains undetermined.

CDR1 is SNHLY and CDR2 is FYNNEI in the germline V gene. V lost 3 bases to trimming and J lost 4 bases, with 12 bases between them. The CDR3 consists of 14 residues. TCRdb used MiXCR to reprocess the 5' RACE reads, holding one entry per CDR3 protein. The sample includes roughly 500,000 distinct CDR3 sequences, 15% to 20% seen only once; the top ten take approximately 14%. V usage is TRBV2 and J usage is TRBJ1-2; D is undetermined. The sequence was collected from a man aged 25-45 years who received the YFV17D yellow fever vaccine. The sequencing here drew on PBMCs, taken 15 days after the yellow fever booster vaccination. CDR3 amino acids: CASSEPSGIYGYTF. Here the CDR3 DNA reads TGTGCCAGCAGTGAGCCGAGCGGTATCTATGGCTACACCTTC.